This TCR beta chain is drawn from a study of cytomegalovirus exposure and HLA in healthy donors. The V and J ends lost 6 bases and 7 bases, in that order; junction bases with no gene match: 5. The CDR3 is made up of 13 amino acids. Looked up from germline, CDR1 is SNHLY and CDR2 is FYNNEI. Repertoires were generated with immunoSEQ multiplex PCR, while TCRdb's copy carries only in-frame clones and drops some. The profile shows a few hundred thousand clones, roughly 88% of them singletons. Sequencing was done on a sample of PBMCs. The chain employs TRBV2 and TRBJ2-1, with 8 bases identical to TRBD1. This TCR was recovered from a young woman in good health and CMV-seronegative. The CDR3 sequence is CASRVTGVNEQFF. The CDR3 coding sequence is TGTGCCAGCAGGGTGACAGGGGTAAATGAGCAGTTCTTC.